This is a list of T cell receptor beta chains from one sample in a study of T cells in Graves' hyperthyroidism and ophthalmopathy. TCRdb processed the multiplex PCR reads anew with MiXCR; each CDR3 protein has one entry. The sample includes approximately 630,000 distinct CDR3 sequences, 15% to 20% of them seen just once. The specimen was blood. The receptors derive from a woman in her twenties or thirties with Graves' hyperthyroidism. Each CDR3 is given with its conserved first and last residue. The D gene is left open where the match is weak. Some rows have no size entry. The others give once, few or many, or a class for an expanded clone.

d_call j_call clone_size v_call cdr3_nt cdr3_aa
NA TRBJ2-3 few TRBV12-5 TGTGTTAGTGGTTTGAATGCCCGTACAGATACGCAGTATTTT CVSGLNARTDTQYF
NA TRBJ1-3 few TRBV12-3/TRBV12-4 TGTGCCAGCAGTCCCCGTCCTGGGACGGATGGAAACACCATATATTTT CASSPRPGTDGNTIYF
TRBD2 TRBJ2-7 many TRBV28 TGTGCCAGCAGTTTACTAACTAGCGGGAGCCTCCCCGAGCAGTACTTC CASSLLTSGSLPEQYF
NA TRBJ1-1 NA TRBV6-1 TGTGCCAGCAGTGAAGATGGGGGGGGGATGAACACTGAAGCTTTCTTT CASSEDGGGMNTEAFF
NA TRBJ1-2 many TRBV7-3 TGTGCCAGCAGCTTAAACGTCGGGGGCCGTTACTATGGCTACACCTTC CASSLNVGGRYYGYTF
NA TRBJ2-5 many TRBV6-2/TRBV6-3 TGTGCCAGCAGTTACGATAGTGAAGAGACCCAGTACTTC CASSYDSEETQYF
NA TRBJ2-1 many TRBV11-3 TGTGCCAGCAGCTTAGGGGATGCGGGATTAGGTAATGAGCAGTTCTTC CASSLGDAGLGNEQFF
NA TRBJ2-1 many TRBV2 TGTGCCAGCAGTGCCCCCGCTGGGGGCGATGAGCAGTTCTTC CASSAPAGGDEQFF
NA TRBJ2-5 few TRBV9 TGTGCCAGCAGTGAACTACAGGGTAACCCCCAAGAGACCCAGTACTTC CASSELQGNPQETQYF
NA TRBJ2-3 many TRBV20-1 TGCAGTGCTAGAGTCACAGGATCGGATACGCAGTATTTT CSARVTGSDTQYF
NA TRBJ1-4 NA TRBV5-6 TGTGCCAGCAGCTCCTTGAGGGGGGCTGAAAAACTGTTTTTT CASSSLRGAEKLFF
NA TRBJ1-6 many TRBV11-2 TGTGCCAGCAGCTTAGTTAGGGGACCCCTCCACTTT CASSLVRGPLHF
TRBD2 TRBJ2-1 NA TRBV7-2 TGTGCCAGCAGCTTAGCCAGCGGGAGCTCCGGGTACAATGAGCAGTTCTTC CASSLASGSSGYNEQFF
TRBD1 TRBJ2-3 many TRBV29-1 TGCAGCGTTGTCCGGGACAGGGCTAGCACAGATACGCAGTATTTT CSVVRDRASTDTQYF
TRBD2 TRBJ2-7 many TRBV11-2 TGTGCCAGCACCTCATCAGCCTCGAGGACTAGCGGGACACCCTACGAGCAGTACTTC CASTSSASRTSGTPYEQYF
TRBD2 TRBJ2-7 many TRBV28 TGTGCCAGCAGTTTAGGGACTAGCGGGAGAAGTTACGAGCAGTACTTC CASSLGTSGRSYEQYF
NA TRBJ2-3 many TRBV20-1 TGCAGTGCTAGAGCGCGCGGGACGGATACGCAGTATTTT CSARARGTDTQYF
TRBD2 TRBJ2-3 many TRBV29-1 TGCAGCGTTGTTACTAGCGGTATGACAGATACGCAGTATTTT CSVVTSGMTDTQYF
NA TRBJ2-7 many TRBV28 TGTGCCAGCCTCCCCATTGGGGGGACCTACGAGCAGTACTTC CASLPIGGTYEQYF
TRBD2 TRBJ2-1 NA TRBV12-3/TRBV12-4 TGTGCCAGCAGCCACCGAGCGGGGGGGGGGAATGAGCAGTTCTTC CASSHRAGGGNEQFF
TRBD1 TRBJ1-1 many TRBV11-3 TGTGCCAGCAGCCCTAGAGGGACAGAGAACACTGAAGCTTTCTTT CASSPRGTENTEAFF
NA TRBJ1-2 NA TRBV6-1 TGTGCCAGCAGTGGCCGGACAGCCCGCGGAAGCTACGCCTTC CASSGRTARGSYAF
NA TRBJ2-7 NA TRBV5-1 TGCGCCAGCAGCTTGGGGGGGAGGCGATCCTACGAGCAGTACTTC CASSLGGRRSYEQYF
NA TRBJ1-2 many TRBV20-1 TGCAGTGCCCCCAAGGGGGGACCCGTCTATGGCTACACCTTC CSAPKGGPVYGYTF
NA TRBJ2-1 many TRBV28 TGTGCCAGCAGTTTATATGTCGGCTCACTCGGCTCCTACAATGAGCAGTTCTTC CASSLYVGSLGSYNEQFF
NA TRBJ2-7 many TRBV28 TGTGCCAGCAGTTTCTACGGAGGCACCTACGAGCAGTACTTC CASSFYGGTYEQYF
TRBD2 TRBJ2-5 few TRBV15 TGTGCCACCAGCATAGGGAATAGCGGGAGTGGGGAGACCCAGTACTTC CATSIGNSGSGETQYF
TRBD2 TRBJ2-7 many TRBV2 TGTGCCAGCAGGGGACTAGCGGCTCTTTCCTACGAGCAGTACTTC CASRGLAALSYEQYF
NA TRBJ2-1 once TRBV24-1 TGTGCCACCAGTGATTTATTTCATGAGCAGTTCTTC CATSDLFHEQFF
NA TRBJ2-7 NA TRBV6-5 TGTGCCAGCAGTTCCGGAATGAGCTCCTACGAGCAGTACTTC CASSSGMSSYEQYF
TRBD2 TRBJ2-1 many TRBV11-2 TGTGCCAGCAGCTTAGGCGGGAGTGCCCACAATGAGCAGTTCTTC CASSLGGSAHNEQFF
NA TRBJ2-6 NA TRBV5-4 TGTGCCAGCAGCCCGGCTACGACACCCTCTGGGGCCAACGTCCTGACTTTC CASSPATTPSGANVLTF
TRBD2 TRBJ2-7 few TRBV5-1 TGCGCCAGCAGTCCCGGGCTAGCGGGTTCTCTCGGCTCCTACGAGCAGTACTTC CASSPGLAGSLGSYEQYF
NA TRBJ2-3 many TRBV7-8 TGTGCCAGCAGCTTACACCGGGGGCCAGATACGCAGTATTTT CASSLHRGPDTQYF
NA TRBJ2-7 many TRBV27 TGTGCCAGCAGCCCCGACGGCCCCTACGAGCAGTACTTC CASSPDGPYEQYF
TRBD2 TRBJ2-1 many TRBV20-1 TGCAGTGCTAGAGTGACTAGCGGGAGGCCTAATGAGCAGTTCTTC CSARVTSGRPNEQFF
NA TRBJ1-5 few TRBV6-1 TGTGCCAGCAGTGGCTCCCCGTTAAGAACCTATCAGCCCCAGCATTTT CASSGSPLRTYQPQHF
TRBD2 TRBJ2-7 many TRBV28 TGTGCCAGCAGCCCGGGGACTAGCGGGACCAGCTCCTACGAGCAGTACTTC CASSPGTSGTSSYEQYF